What follows is one T cell receptor (beta chain) and its context. Trimming removed 2 bases from V and 3 bases from J, with 11 bases in between. CDR1 is MGHRA, CDR2 YSYEKL, per germline. This CDR3 has 15 amino acids. The method was immunoSEQ multiplex PCR; TCRdb's version includes in-frame clones alone and lacks a portion of them. Of about 210,000 clones in the sample, roughly 87% are singletons; the top ten hold about a tenth. This sample was taken from a study of blood T cell repertoires in COVID-19. Study-wide context: Sample material is recorded as cDNA or gDNA derived from T cells, B-cell-depleted T cells, or PBMCs.

The sequencing sample was made of PBMCs or T cells enriched from blood (not recorded which). The genes are TRBV4-1 and TRBJ1-5; no clear D gene. The sequence derives from a man aged 18 to 30 with acute COVID-19. The CDR3 loop reads CASSQFSPFNQPQHF. The CDR3 nucleotides are TGCGCCAGCAGCCAATTTAGTCCCTTCAATCAGCCCCAGCATTTT.